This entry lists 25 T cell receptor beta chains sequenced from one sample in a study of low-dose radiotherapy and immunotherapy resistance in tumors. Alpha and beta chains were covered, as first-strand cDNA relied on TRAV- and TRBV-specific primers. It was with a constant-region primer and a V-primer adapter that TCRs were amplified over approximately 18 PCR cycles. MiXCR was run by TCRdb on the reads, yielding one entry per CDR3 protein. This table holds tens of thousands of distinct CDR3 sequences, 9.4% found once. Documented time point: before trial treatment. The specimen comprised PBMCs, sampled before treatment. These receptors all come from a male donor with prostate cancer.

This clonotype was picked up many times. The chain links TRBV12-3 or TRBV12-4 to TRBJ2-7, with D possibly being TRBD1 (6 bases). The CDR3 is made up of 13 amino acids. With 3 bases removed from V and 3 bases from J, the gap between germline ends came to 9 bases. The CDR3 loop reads CASSFGGLYEQYF. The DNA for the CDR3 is TGTGCCAGCAGTTTTGGGGGCCTCTACGAGCAGTACTTC.

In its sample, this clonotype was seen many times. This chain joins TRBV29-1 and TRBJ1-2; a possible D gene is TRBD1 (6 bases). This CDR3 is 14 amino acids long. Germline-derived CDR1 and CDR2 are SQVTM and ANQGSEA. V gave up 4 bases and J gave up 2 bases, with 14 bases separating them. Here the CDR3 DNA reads TGCAGCGTTGGAGCGGGGGGCGCAAACTATGGCTACACCTTC. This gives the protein CSVGAGGANYGYTF.

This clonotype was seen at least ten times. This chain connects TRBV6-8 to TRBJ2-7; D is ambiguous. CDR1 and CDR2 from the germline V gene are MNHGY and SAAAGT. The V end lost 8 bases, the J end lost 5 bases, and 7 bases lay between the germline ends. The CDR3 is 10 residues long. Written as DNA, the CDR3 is TGTGCCAGCGGACGGGACGAGCAGTACTTC. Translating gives CASGRDEQYF.

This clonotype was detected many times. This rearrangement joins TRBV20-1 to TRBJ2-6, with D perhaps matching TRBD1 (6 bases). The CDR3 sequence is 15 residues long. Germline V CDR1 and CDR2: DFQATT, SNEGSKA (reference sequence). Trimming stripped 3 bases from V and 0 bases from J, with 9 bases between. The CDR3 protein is CSARTGYSGANVLTF. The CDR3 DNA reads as TGCAGTGCTAGGACAGGTTACTCTGGGGCCAACGTCCTGACTTTC.

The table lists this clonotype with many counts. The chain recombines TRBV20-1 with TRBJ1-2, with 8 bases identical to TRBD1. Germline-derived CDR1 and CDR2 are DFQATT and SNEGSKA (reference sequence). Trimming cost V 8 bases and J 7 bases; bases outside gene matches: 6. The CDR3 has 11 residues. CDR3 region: CSTDRVGGYTF. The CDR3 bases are TGCAGTACGGACAGGGTGGGTGGCTACACCTTC.

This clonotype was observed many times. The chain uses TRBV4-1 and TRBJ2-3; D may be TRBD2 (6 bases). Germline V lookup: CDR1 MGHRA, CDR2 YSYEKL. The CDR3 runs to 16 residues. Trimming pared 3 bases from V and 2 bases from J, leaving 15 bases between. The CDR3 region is CASSHPRDLPTDTQYF. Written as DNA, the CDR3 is TGCGCCAGCAGCCATCCCAGGGACTTACCCACAGATACGCAGTATTTT.

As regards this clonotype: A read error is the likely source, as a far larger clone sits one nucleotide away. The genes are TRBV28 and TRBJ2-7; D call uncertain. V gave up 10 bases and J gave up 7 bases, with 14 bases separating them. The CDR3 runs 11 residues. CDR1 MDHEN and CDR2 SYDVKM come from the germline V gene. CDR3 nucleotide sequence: TGTGCCACCACGCAAACGCATGAGCAGTACTTC. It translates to CATTQTHEQYF. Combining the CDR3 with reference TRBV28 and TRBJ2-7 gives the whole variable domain DVKVTQSSRYLVKRTGEKVFLECVQDMDHENMFWYRQDPGLGLRLIYFSYDVKMKEKGDIPEGYSVSREKKERFSLILESASTNQTSMYLCATTQTHEQYFGPGTRLTVT.

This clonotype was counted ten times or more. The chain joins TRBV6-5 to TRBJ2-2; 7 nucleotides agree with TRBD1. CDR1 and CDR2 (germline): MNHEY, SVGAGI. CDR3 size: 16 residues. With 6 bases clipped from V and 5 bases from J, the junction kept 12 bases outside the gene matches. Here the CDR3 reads CASSPTDREPTGELFF. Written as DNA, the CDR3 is TGTGCCAGCAGCCCCACTGACAGGGAGCCAACCGGGGAGCTGTTTTTT.

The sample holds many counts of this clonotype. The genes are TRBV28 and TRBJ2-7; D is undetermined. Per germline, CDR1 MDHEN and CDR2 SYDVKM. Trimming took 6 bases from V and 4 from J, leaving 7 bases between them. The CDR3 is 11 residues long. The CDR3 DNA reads TGTGCCAGCAGCCTTCGGTACGAGCAGTACTTC. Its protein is CASSLRYEQYF.

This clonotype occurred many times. As DNA, the CDR3 is TGTGCCAGTAGTATCGGGAGCTATGGCACCGGGGAGCTGTTTTTT. This codes for CASSIGSYGTGELFF. V usage is TRBV19 and J usage is TRBJ2-2; TRBD2 is a possible D gene (6 bases). CDR3 length: 15 residues. Trimming shortened V by 3 bases and J by 4 bases, and 12 bases separated the two germline ends. Germline lookup yields CDR1 LNHDA and CDR2 SQIVND (reference sequence).

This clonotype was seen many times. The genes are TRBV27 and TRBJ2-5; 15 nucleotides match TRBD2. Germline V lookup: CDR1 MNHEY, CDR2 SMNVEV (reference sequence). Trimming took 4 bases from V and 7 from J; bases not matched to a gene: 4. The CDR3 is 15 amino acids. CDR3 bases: TGTGCCAGCAGTTGGACTAGCGGGAGGGGGGGGACCCAGTACTTC. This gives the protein CASSWTSGRGGTQYF.

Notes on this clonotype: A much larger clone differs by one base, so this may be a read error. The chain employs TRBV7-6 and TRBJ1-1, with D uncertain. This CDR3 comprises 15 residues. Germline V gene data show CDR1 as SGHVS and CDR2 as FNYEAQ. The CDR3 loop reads CVSSTLGVMNTEAFF. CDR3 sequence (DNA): TGTGTCAGCAGCACCCTCGGAGTTATGAACACTGAAGCTTTCTTT. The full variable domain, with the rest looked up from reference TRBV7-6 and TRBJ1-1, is GAGVSQSPRYKVTKRGQDVALRCDPISGHVSLYWYRQALGQGPEFLTYFNYEAQQDKSGLPNDRFSAERPEGSISTLTIQRTEQRDSAMYRCVSSTLGVMNTEAFFGQGTRLTVV.

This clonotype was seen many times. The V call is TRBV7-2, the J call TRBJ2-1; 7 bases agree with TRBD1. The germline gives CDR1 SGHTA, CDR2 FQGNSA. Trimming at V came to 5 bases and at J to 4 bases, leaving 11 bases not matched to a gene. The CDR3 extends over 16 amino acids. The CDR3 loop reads CASSPHVGTAYNEQFF. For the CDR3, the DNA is TGTGCCAGCAGCCCACATGTCGGGACAGCATACAATGAGCAGTTCTTC. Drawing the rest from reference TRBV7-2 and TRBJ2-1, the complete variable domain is GAGVSQSPSNKVTEKGKDVELRCDPISGHTALYWYRQSLGQGLEFLIYFQGNSAPDKSGLPSDRFSAERTGGSVSTLTIQRTQQEDSAVYLCASSPHVGTAYNEQFFGPGTRLTVL.

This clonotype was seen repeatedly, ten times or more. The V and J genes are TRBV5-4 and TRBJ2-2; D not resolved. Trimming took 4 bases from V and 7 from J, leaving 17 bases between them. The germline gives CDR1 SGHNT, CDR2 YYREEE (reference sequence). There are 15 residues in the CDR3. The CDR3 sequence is CASSAETRAGGELFF. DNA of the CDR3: TGTGCCAGCAGCGCTGAGACAAGGGCCGGCGGGGAGCTGTTTTTT.

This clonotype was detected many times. CDR3 coding DNA: TGTGCCAGCAGTGAGGGTCAGCGGGCTTCCTACAATGAGCAGTTCTTC. Translation: CASSEGQRASYNEQFF. The chain couples TRBV6-4 to TRBJ2-1, with a tentative D call TRBD2 (6 bases). Germline V CDR1 and CDR2: MRHNA, SNTAGT. The length of the CDR3 is 16 residues. With 3 bases removed from V and 1 base from J, the gap between germline ends came to 13 bases.

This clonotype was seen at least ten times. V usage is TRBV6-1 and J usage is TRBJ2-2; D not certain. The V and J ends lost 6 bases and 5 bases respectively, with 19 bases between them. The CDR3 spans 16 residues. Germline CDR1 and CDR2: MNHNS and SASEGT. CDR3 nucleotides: TGTGCCAGCAGGACCCGGTCGGGCCGAATTACCGGGGAGCTGTTTTTT. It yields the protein CASRTRSGRITGELFF.

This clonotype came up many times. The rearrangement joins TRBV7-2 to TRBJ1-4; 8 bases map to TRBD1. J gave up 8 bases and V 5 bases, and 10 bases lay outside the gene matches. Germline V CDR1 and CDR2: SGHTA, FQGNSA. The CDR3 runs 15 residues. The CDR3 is CASSRQTGVGEKLFF. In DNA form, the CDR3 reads TGTGCCAGCAGCCGGCAGACAGGGGTTGGCGAAAAACTGTTTTTT. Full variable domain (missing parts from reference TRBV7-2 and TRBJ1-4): GAGVSQSPSNKVTEKGKDVELRCDPISGHTALYWYRQSLGQGLEFLIYFQGNSAPDKSGLPSDRFSAERTGGSVSTLTIQRTQQEDSAVYLCASSRQTGVGEKLFFGSGTQLSVL.

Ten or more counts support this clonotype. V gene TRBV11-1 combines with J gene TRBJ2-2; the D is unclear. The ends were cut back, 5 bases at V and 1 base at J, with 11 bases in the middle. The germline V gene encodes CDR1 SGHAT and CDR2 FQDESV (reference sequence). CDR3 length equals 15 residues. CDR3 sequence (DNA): TGTGCCAGCAGCCTTCGGTGGGGGAACACCGGGGAGCTGTTTTTT. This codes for CASSLRWGNTGELFF.

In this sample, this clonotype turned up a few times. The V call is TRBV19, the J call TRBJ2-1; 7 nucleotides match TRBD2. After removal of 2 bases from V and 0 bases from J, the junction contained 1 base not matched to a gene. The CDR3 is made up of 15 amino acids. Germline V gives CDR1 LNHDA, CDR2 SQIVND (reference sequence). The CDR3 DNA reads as TGTGCCAGTAGTATACGCGGGAGCTCCTACAATGAGCAGTTCTTC. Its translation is CASSIRGSSYNEQFF.

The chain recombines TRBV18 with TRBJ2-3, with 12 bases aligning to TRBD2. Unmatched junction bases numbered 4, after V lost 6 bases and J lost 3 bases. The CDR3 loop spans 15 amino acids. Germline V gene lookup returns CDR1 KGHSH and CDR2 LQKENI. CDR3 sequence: CASSLAGGPTDTQYF. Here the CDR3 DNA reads TGTGCCAGCTCTCTAGCGGGAGGGCCAACAGATACGCAGTATTTT.

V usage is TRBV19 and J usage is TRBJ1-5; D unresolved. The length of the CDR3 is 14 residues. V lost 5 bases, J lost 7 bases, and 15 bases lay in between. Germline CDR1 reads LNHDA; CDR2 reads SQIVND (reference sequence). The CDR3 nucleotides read TGTGCCAGTAGTCCGGGCCTTCCATCACAGCCCCAGCATTTT. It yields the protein CASSPGLPSQPQHF.

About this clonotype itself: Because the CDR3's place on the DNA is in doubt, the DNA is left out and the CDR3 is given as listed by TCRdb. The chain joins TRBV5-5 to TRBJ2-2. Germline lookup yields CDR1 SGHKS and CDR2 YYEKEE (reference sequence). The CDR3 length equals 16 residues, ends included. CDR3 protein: CASSFGTENTGELFFF.

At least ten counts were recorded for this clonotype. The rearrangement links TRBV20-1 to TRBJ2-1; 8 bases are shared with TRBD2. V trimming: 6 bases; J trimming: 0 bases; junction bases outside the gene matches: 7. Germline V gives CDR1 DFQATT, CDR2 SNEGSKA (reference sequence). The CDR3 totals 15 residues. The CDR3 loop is CSARGVGGSYNEQFF. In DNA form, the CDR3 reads TGCAGTGCGCGGGGGGTTGGCGGCTCCTACAATGAGCAGTTCTTC.

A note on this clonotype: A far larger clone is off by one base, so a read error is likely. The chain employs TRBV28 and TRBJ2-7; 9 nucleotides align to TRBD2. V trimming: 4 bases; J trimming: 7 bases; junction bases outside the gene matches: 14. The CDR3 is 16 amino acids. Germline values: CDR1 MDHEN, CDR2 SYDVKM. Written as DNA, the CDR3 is TGTGCCAGCAGTTCCTTAGCGGGAGTCACCTACAATGAGCAGTACTTC. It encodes CASSSLAGVTYNEQYF. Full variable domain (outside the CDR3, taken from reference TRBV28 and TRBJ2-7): DVKVTQSSRYLVKRTGEKVFLECVQDMDHENMFWYRQDPGLGLRLIYFSYDVKMKEKGDIPEGYSVSREKKERFSLILESASTNQTSMYLCASSSLAGVTYNEQYFGPGTRLTVT.

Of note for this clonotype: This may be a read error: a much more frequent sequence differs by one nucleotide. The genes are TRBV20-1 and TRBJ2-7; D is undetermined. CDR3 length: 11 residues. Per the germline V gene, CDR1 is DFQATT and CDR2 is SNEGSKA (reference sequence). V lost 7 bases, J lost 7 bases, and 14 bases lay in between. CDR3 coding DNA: TGCAGTGTCCCAGTCTACAATGAGCAGTACTTC. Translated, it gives CSVPVYNEQYF.